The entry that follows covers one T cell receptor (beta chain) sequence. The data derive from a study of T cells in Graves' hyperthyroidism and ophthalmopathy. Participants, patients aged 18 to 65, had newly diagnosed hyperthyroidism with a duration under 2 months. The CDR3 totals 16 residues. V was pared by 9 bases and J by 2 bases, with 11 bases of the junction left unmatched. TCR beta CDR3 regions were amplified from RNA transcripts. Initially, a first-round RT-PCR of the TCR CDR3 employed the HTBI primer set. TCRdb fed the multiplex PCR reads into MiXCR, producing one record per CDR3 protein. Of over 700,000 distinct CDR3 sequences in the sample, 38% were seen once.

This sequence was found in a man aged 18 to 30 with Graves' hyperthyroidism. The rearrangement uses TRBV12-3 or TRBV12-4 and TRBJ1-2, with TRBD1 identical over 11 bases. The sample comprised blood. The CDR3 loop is CASLKAGTGGNYGYTF. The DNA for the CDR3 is TGTGCCAGTCTGAAGGCCGGGACAGGGGGGAACTATGGCTACACCTTC.